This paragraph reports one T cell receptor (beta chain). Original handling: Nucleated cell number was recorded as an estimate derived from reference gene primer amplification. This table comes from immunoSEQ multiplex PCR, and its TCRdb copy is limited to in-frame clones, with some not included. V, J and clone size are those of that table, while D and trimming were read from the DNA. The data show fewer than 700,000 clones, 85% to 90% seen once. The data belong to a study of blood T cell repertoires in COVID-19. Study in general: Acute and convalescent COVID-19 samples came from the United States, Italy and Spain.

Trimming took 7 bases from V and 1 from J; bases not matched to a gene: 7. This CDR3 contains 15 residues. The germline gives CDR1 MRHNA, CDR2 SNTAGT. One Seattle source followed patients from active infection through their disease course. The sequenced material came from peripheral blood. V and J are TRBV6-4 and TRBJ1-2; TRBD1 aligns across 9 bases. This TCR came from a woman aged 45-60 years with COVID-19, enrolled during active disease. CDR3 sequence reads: CASKPGQGVNYGYTF. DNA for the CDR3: TGTGCCAGCAAGCCGGGACAGGGTGTTAACTATGGCTACACCTTC.